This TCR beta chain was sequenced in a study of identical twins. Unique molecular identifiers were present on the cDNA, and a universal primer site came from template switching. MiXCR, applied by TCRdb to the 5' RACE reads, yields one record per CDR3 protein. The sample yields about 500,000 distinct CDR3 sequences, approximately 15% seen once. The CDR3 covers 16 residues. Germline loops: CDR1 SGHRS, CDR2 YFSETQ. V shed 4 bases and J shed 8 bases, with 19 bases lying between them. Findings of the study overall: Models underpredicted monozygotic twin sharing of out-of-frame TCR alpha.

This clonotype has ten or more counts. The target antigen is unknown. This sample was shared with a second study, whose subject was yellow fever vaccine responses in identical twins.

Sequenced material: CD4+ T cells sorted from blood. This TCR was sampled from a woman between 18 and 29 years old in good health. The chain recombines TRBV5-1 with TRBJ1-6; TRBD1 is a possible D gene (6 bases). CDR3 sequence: CASSLLTGGGHSPLHF. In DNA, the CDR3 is TGCGCCAGCAGCCTATTGACAGGTGGGGGACATTCACCCCTCCACTTT.